This T cell receptor (beta chain) was found in a study of control samples from healthy donors and cancer patients. In germline, CDR1 is SGHTA, CDR2 FQGNSA. V dropped 5 bases and J dropped 7; count of bases not matched to a gene: 8. This CDR3 comprises 14 residues. The table came from immunoSEQ multiplex PCR; TCRdb's copy has only in-frame clones and leaves some out. The repertoire holds tens of thousands of clones, with 70% to 90% as singletons. This receptor was taken from a man aged 25 to 45 in good health. The chain employs TRBV7-2 and TRBJ1-5, with 7 bases lining up with TRBD1. Material: blood. The CDR3 region is CASSLGRGRQPQHF. As DNA, the CDR3 is TGTGCCAGCAGCCTTGGGAGGGGGCGACAGCCCCAGCATTTT.